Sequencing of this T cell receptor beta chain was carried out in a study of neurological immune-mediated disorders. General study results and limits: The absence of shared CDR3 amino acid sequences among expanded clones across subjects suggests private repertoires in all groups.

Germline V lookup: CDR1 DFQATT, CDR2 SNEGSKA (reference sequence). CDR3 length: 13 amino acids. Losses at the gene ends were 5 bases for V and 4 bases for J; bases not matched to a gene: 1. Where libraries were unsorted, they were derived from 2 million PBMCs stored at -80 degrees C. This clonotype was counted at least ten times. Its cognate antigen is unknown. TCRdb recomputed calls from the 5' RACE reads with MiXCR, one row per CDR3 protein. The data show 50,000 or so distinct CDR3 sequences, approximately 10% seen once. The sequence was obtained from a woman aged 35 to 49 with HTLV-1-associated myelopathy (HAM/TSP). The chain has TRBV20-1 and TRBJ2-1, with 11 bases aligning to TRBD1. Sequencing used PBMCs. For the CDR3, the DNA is TGCAGTGCTGGACAGGGGGCTTACAATGAGCAGTTCTTC. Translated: CSAGQGAYNEQFF.